The 14 T cell receptor beta chains below were found in one sample sequenced in a study of beta chain features in type 1 diabetes. Study-wide points: Moderate but significant shortening of TCRB CDR3s was recorded in all four CD4+ subsets from Type 1 diabetes patients.

No cognate antigen is known for these TCRs. Sequencing targeted expressed TCRB transcripts, as all isolated RNA had been reverse transcribed. The method was immunoSEQ multiplex PCR; TCRdb's version includes in-frame clones alone and lacks a portion of them. The table has 28,000 or so clones, approximately 65% seen once; the top ten hold 2% to 3%. The material sequenced was Tregs from blood. These receptor sequences come from a woman aged 25-40 years with type 1 diabetes.

The V call is TRBV7-3, the J call TRBJ2-1; 8 positions match TRBD2. Germline CDR1 and CDR2: SGHTA and FQGTGA. The CDR3 spans 16 residues. V trimming: 2 bases; J trimming: 6 bases; junction bases outside the gene matches: 9. CDR3 DNA sequence: TGTGCCAGCAGCTTATTGGGCGGGAGGACGTTCAATGAGCAGTTCTTC. It specifies CASSLLGGRTFNEQFF. Full variable domain (rest looked up from reference TRBV7-3 and TRBJ2-1): GAGVSQTPSNKVTEKGKYVELRCDPISGHTALYWYRQSLGQGPEFLIYFQGTGAADDSGLPNDRFFAVRPEGSVSTLKIQRTERGDSAVYLCASSLLGGRTFNEQFFGPGTRLTVL.

The table lists this clone with a count of one. V usage is TRBV5-4 and J usage is TRBJ2-3; 8 positions match TRBD2. The CDR3 totals 14 residues. After removal of 4 bases from V and 2 bases from J, the junction contained 3 bases not matched to a gene. Germline loops: CDR1 SGHNT, CDR2 YYREEE (reference sequence). The CDR3 loop is CASSPGGVTDTQYF. CDR3 nucleotide sequence: TGTGCCAGCAGCCCGGGGGGGGTCACAGATACGCAGTATTTT.

J is TRBJ2-7 and V is TRBV5-1; 8 bases are shared with TRBD2. V lost 0 bases to trimming and J lost 3 bases; unmatched junction nucleotides: 8. Looked up from germline, CDR1 is SGHRS and CDR2 is YFSETQ. The CDR3 sequence is 16 residues long. The CDR3 DNA follows: TGCGCCAGCAGCTTGGGGGGACTAGTGGAGATCTACGAGCAGTACTTC. Translated: CASSLGGLVEIYEQYF.

The sample holds a few counts of this clone. The genes are TRBV10-3 and TRBJ2-1; D unresolved. The CDR3 sequence is 11 residues long. The germline gives CDR1 ENHRY, CDR2 SYGVKD. The V gene lost 5 bases and the J gene lost 5 bases, with 4 bases spanning the gap. In DNA, the CDR3 is TGTGCCATCAGTCAGAACAATGAGCAGTTCTTC. Residues: CAISQNNEQFF.

The rearrangement uses TRBV10-1 and TRBJ2-2, with 8 bases aligning to TRBD1. The V gene's germline CDR1 is WNHNN and CDR2 SYGVQD (reference sequence). The CDR3 runs 13 residues. Germline trimming cut 8 bases from V and 1 base from J; bases unmatched to any gene: 0. The CDR3 region has the DNA TGCGCCAGCGGGACAGGGAACACCGGGGAGCTGTTTTTT. Its protein product is CASGTGNTGELFF.

The CDR3 DNA sequence: TGCGCCAGCAGCTTGTCAACTAGCGGGACGTTAGGGGCCAACTACGAGCAGTACTTC. This codes for CASSLSTSGTLGANYEQYF. The rearrangement uses TRBV5-1 and TRBJ2-7; 10 bases match TRBD2. Germline V CDR1 and CDR2: SGHRS, YFSETQ. V shed 1 base and J 3 bases; nucleotides not matched to a gene: 16. The length of the CDR3 is 19 residues.

This clone turned up a few times. The rearrangement links TRBV7-9 to TRBJ2-7, with 8 bases matching TRBD1. The CDR3 totals 15 residues. The J segment lost 0 bases and the V segment lost 5 bases, leaving 6 bases of the junction unmatched. CDR1 is SEHNR and CDR2 is FQNEAQ in the germline V gene (reference sequence). DNA of the CDR3: TGTGCCAGCAGCCCGACAGGGGAGCTCTCCTACGAGCAGTACTTC. This translates into CASSPTGELSYEQYF.

CDR3 sequence (DNA): TGTGCCAGCAGCTTAAGGGGGACAGGGGAACTATTTGGAGCTTTCTTT. It encodes CASSLRGTGELFGAFF. The rearrangement joins TRBV5-6 to TRBJ1-1, with 10 positions matching TRBD1. V lost 2 bases, J lost 10 bases, and 14 bases stayed unmatched. Germline CDR1 reads SGHDT; CDR2 reads YYEEEE. The CDR3 extends over 16 amino acids.

The rearrangement joins TRBV13 to TRBJ1-3; D might be TRBD1 (5 bases). The CDR3 extends over 14 amino acids. V lost 1 base and J lost 3, with 7 bases in between. In germline, CDR1 is PRHDT, CDR2 FYEKMQ (reference sequence). In DNA form, the CDR3 reads TGTGCCAGCAGCTTAGCCAGGGTTGGAAACACCATATATTTT. It yields the protein CASSLARVGNTIYF.

The chain combines TRBV11-2 with TRBJ1-1; D is unresolved. V lost 5 bases to trimming and J lost 4 bases, with 5 bases between them. This CDR3 comprises 11 residues. Germline V gene sequence: CDR1 SGHAT, CDR2 FQNNGV. Here the CDR3 reads CASSPRTEAFF. CDR3 DNA sequence: TGTGCCAGCAGCCCCCGCACTGAAGCTTTCTTT.

The chain has TRBV5-1 and TRBJ2-7, with 7 positions matching TRBD1. J lost 5 bases, V lost 4 bases, and 6 bases had no gene match. The CDR3 runs to 13 residues. Germline V gene data show CDR1 as SGHRS and CDR2 as YFSETQ. The CDR3: CASSQTGPHEQYF. The CDR3 coding sequence is TGCGCCAGCAGCCAGACAGGGCCCCACGAGCAGTACTTC.

The rearrangement links TRBV11-2 to TRBJ2-3; D unclear. Looked up from germline, CDR1 is SGHAT and CDR2 is FQNNGV. V gave up 5 bases and J gave up 9 bases, with 12 bases separating them. This CDR3 comprises 12 residues. CDR3 region: CASSPYLETQYF. The CDR3 DNA sequence: TGTGCCAGCAGCCCGTACCTAGAAACGCAGTATTTT.

This clone has only one observation. The chain joins TRBV6-5 to TRBJ1-2; TRBD1 is a possible D gene (5 bases). This CDR3 is 13 amino acids long. V lost 1 base to trimming and J lost 6 bases, with 9 bases between them. Germline lookup yields CDR1 MNHEY and CDR2 SVGAGI. As DNA, the CDR3 is TGTGCCAGCAGTTACTATACAGGAGATGGCTACACCTTC. Its protein is CASSYYTGDGYTF.

The rearrangement uses TRBV7-9 and TRBJ2-2, with 7 bases matching TRBD1. In germline, CDR1 is SEHNR, CDR2 FQNEAQ (reference sequence). CDR3 length: 15 amino acids. The V gene end was trimmed by 4 bases and the J gene end by 3 bases; junction bases not matched to a gene: 5. The CDR3 protein is CASSSTGLHTGELFF. CDR3 nucleotide sequence: TGTGCCAGCAGCTCGACAGGGTTGCACACCGGGGAGCTGTTTTTT.